The count of the clone carrying this TCR beta chain is one. The CDR3 is 11 residues long. V was trimmed by 3 bases and J by 6 bases, leaving 4 bases between them. Germline V CDR1 and CDR2: LNHNV, YYDKDF (reference sequence). This sample is drawn from a study of T cell changes during pregnancy in multiple sclerosis. The data were produced by immunoSEQ multiplex PCR, yet TCRdb's version contains in-frame clones alone and is incomplete. The data hold roughly 80,000 clones, with 93% observed a single time. The material sequenced was peripheral blood, taken in the second trimester of pregnancy. This receptor was obtained from a female donor with multiple sclerosis, enrolled in a pregnancy study. V usage is TRBV15 and J usage is TRBJ2-3; no definite D call. Here the CDR3 DNA reads TGTGCCACCAGCAGGTCTGATACGCAGTATTTT. Protein product: CATSRSDTQYF.